The present T cell receptor (beta chain) was sequenced within a study of shared clonotypes between healthy human individuals. Every subset's genomic DNA went evenly onto several immunoSEQ plates. Profiling relied on immunoSEQ multiplex PCR, and the TCRdb table lists in-frame clones only, not all of them. The table lists 550,000 to 850,000 clones, 74% of them singletons. Notes on the study in general: Sequencing depth was predicted to influence how clonotypes are shared among donors. When naive CD4 clonotypes were compared across a few donors, about 4.8% were shared.

Turning to this clone: What it recognizes is unknown.

The clonotype was recovered from a woman in her 30s in good health. The sequencing input was memory CD4+ T cells sorted from blood. Subset of the sample: CD45RA-negative fraction.

CDR3 bases: TGCGCCAGCAGCCAAGACACCGGGACATCTAGCAATCAGCCCCAGCATTTT. It translates to CASSQDTGTSSNQPQHF. V usage is TRBV4-1 and J usage is TRBJ1-5, with D perhaps TRBD1 (6 bases). Trimming shortened V by 0 bases and J by 0 bases, and 12 bases separated the two germline ends. There are 17 residues in the CDR3. Germline V CDR1 and CDR2: MGHRA, YSYEKL.